This T cell receptor beta chain originates from a study of graft-versus-host responses after intestinal transplantation. The data were produced by immunoSEQ multiplex PCR, yet TCRdb's version contains in-frame clones alone and is incomplete. The repertoire holds around 23,000 clones, with 80% to 90% as singletons. V was trimmed by 2 bases and J by 0 bases, leaving 7 bases between them. The CDR3 covers 15 residues. Germline V gene lookup returns CDR1 SGHTA and CDR2 FQGNSA. This TCR was sampled from a human patient who received an intestinal transplant, so some T cells may come from the graft donor. This specimen was PBMCs, taken 463 days after intestinal transplant. This chain joins TRBV7-2 and TRBJ1-4; D unclear. CDR3 amino acids: CASSLSVATNEKLFF. CDR3 nucleotide sequence: TGTGCCAGCAGCTTATCAGTTGCAACTAATGAAAAACTGTTTTTT.